The following is a TCR beta chain sequence with its context. This entry belongs to a study of T cell changes during pregnancy in multiple sclerosis. Measured with immunoSEQ multiplex PCR; TCRdb has only the in-frame clones, and not every one. This sample has 90,000 or so clones, with approximately 93% found just once. The CDR3 runs to 14 residues. J gave up 6 bases and V 5 bases, and 8 bases lay outside the gene matches. Germline lookup yields CDR1 MDHEN and CDR2 SYDVKM. This TCR derives from a female donor in good health, enrolled as a control in a pregnancy study. The rearrangement uses TRBV28 and TRBJ1-2; 8 nucleotides agree with TRBD1. Sample: peripheral blood, taken after pregnancy. CDR3 sequence reads: CASSPGQADNGYTF. For the CDR3, the DNA is TGTGCCAGCAGTCCGGGACAGGCCGACAATGGCTACACCTTC.